Below, one TCR beta chain is given with its context. This table comes from immunoSEQ multiplex PCR, and its TCRdb copy is limited to in-frame clones, with some not included. This table holds roughly 190,000 clones, 82% found once. This sample stems from a study of blood T cell repertoires in COVID-19. Recovered Cohort 3 donors showed two negative PCRs, clearance, or symptom resolution. Germline V gene sequence: CDR1 SGHVS, CDR2 FQNEAQ. The CDR3 is made up of 14 amino acids. Trimming pared 3 bases from V and 1 base from J, leaving 9 bases between. The sequence was obtained from a middle-aged man who had recovered from COVID-19. Specimen: PBMCs or T cells enriched from blood (not recorded which). J is TRBJ2-5 and V is TRBV7-8; D is unclear. CDR3 region: CASSFAAIQETQYF. In DNA form, the CDR3 reads TGTGCCAGCAGCTTTGCGGCGATCCAAGAGACCCAGTACTTC.